The sequence of this TCR beta chain was determined in a study of blood T cell repertoires in COVID-19. Study-level background: Donors in the United States, Italy and Spain gave samples during acute or convalescent COVID-19.

The table came from immunoSEQ multiplex PCR; TCRdb's copy has only in-frame clones and leaves some out. The data show about 83,000 clones, with 86% seen just once and about 20% held by the top ten. The count of this clone is one. The J segment lost 1 base and the V segment lost 4 bases, leaving 6 bases of the junction unmatched. The CDR3 spans 15 residues. From germline, CDR1 is LGHDT and CDR2 YNNKEL (reference sequence). This TCR was sampled from a woman aged 80 or older in a cohort sampled during active or convalescent COVID-19. The specimen sequenced was peripheral blood. The chain uses TRBV3-1 (or the pseudogene TRBV3-2) and TRBJ1-1; 7 nucleotides agree with TRBD1. CDR3 coding DNA: TGTGCCAGCAGCCGAGGGACAGCTGCGAACACTGAAGCTTTCTTT. Protein sequence: CASSRGTAANTEAFF.